These T cell receptor beta chains were read from a single sample in a study of cytomegalovirus exposure and HLA in healthy donors. Assay used: immunoSEQ multiplex PCR; TCRdb lists only in-frame clones, some missing. Of about 200,000 clones in the sample, about 80% were seen once. Sequenced: PBMCs. All receptors derive from a woman in her forties in good health and CMV-seronegative. The CDR3 runs from the conserved cysteine through the conserved F or W.

J: TRBJ2-1
V: TRBV19
CDR3: CASSRTVSSYNEQFF

J: TRBJ1-5
V: TRBV5-1
CDR3: CASSLGDRNQPQHF

J: TRBJ1-2
V: TRBV6-6
CDR3: CASSSTGYGYTF

J: TRBJ1-2
V: TRBV7-9
CDR3: CASSLGVGQKYGYTF

J: TRBJ1-3
V: TRBV21-1
CDR3: CASSKVGGQGNTIYF

J: TRBJ2-2
V: TRBV11-3
CDR3: CASSLKPQGGELFF

J: TRBJ1-1
V: TRBV18
CDR3: CASSRRGDTEAFF

J: TRBJ2-1
V: TRBV27
CDR3: CASSRRRGSSYNEQFF

J: TRBJ2-1
V: TRBV7-2
CDR3: CASSLASGYGLDSYNEQFF

J: TRBJ1-2
V: TRBV30
CDR3: CAWSLPGTGGVLYGYTF

J: TRBJ1-2
V: TRBV18
CDR3: CASSPGQGLSYGYTF

J: TRBJ1-6
V: TRBV30
CDR3: CAWIRQGPRTQRSPLHF

J: TRBJ2-6
V: TRBV19
CDR3: CASSQSGANVLTF

J: TRBJ2-2
V: TRBV29-1
CDR3: CSVATGYTGELFF

J: TRBJ2-7
V: TRBV7-2
CDR3: CASTITGIIPYEQYF

J: TRBJ2-2
V: TRBV7-3
CDR3: CASSSPRGQDAGELFF

J: TRBJ2-1
V: TRBV5-1
CDR3: CASSLAPGGSNEQFF

J: TRBJ2-7
V: TRBV6-4
CDR3: CASGRLAGAYEQYF

J: TRBJ2-4
V: TRBV6-1
CDR3: CASSEGTGGSNIQYF

J: TRBJ2-1
V: TRBV5-1
CDR3: CASSGRSSYNEQFF

J: TRBJ2-1
V: TRBV9
CDR3: CASSLGLAGDNEQFF

J: TRBJ1-5
V: TRBV7-6
CDR3: CASSARQGNSNQPQHF

J: TRBJ2-7
V: TRBV6-5
CDR3: CASSYRQVDEQYF

J: TRBJ2-1
V: TRBV5-4
CDR3: CAGRLGLADNEQFF

J: TRBJ2-7
V: TRBV4-1
CDR3: CASSQFPTGPYEQYF

J: TRBJ2-1
V: TRBV9
CDR3: CASSVGGGNEQFF

J: TRBJ1-4
V: TRBV19
CDR3: CASSITGGGTNEKLFF

J: TRBJ1-4
V: TRBV28
CDR3: CASRIQGDSEKLFF

J: -
V: TRBV6-5
CDR3: CASRRGTNSYEQYF

J: TRBJ2-1
V: TRBV2
CDR3: CASRYPGLMEEVDEQFF

J: TRBJ1-5
V: TRBV7-8
CDR3: CASSLGTSSNQPQHF

J: TRBJ1-3
V: TRBV5-1
CDR3: CASSFGGTGLSGNTIYF

J: TRBJ1-2
V: TRBV6-5
CDR3: CASSRGWPGGYTF

J: TRBJ1-2
V: TRBV5-1
CDR3: CASSLEGAGYGYTF

J: TRBJ1-2
V: TRBV7-9
CDR3: CASSGGHFVYGYTF

J: TRBJ2-2
V: TRBV2
CDR3: CASSRESSGSNTGELFF

J: TRBJ2-1
V: TRBV11-3
CDR3: CASSLSSVSSVKSYNEQFF

J: TRBJ1-1
V: TRBV4-3
CDR3: CASSQDNRNTEAFF

J: TRBJ1-1
V: TRBV30
CDR3: CAWSVYRQTPDRNTEAFF

J: TRBJ1-2
V: TRBV29-1
CDR3: CSVEGAEPYGYTF

J: TRBJ2-3
V: TRBV5-1
CDR3: CASSWQGSDTQYF

J: TRBJ1-2
V: TRBV5-4
CDR3: CASSLYREYYGYTF

J: TRBJ2-1
V: TRBV10-3
CDR3: CAISVERERYEQFF

J: TRBJ2-7
V: TRBV18
CDR3: CASSPFGGPLSEQYF

J: TRBJ2-5
V: TRBV4-3
CDR3: CASSQDWIAGGFQETQYF

J: TRBJ1-6
V: TRBV7-9
CDR3: CASSPSTGGNNSPLHF

J: TRBJ1-5
V: TRBV28
CDR3: CATRAVKFAQPQHF

J: TRBJ2-3
V: TRBV2
CDR3: CASITGPRGAQYF

J: TRBJ1-3
V: TRBV29-1
CDR3: CSTRTGTSGNTIYF

J: TRBJ1-4
V: TRBV5-1
CDR3: CASSLEQADEKLFF

J: TRBJ1-1
V: TRBV4-2
CDR3: CASSPYSGGMNTEAFF

J: TRBJ2-7
V: TRBV7-2
CDR3: CASSPRQAYEQYF

J: TRBJ1-2
V: TRBV15
CDR3: CATSLGGGYGYTF

J: TRBJ2-2
V: TRBV18
CDR3: CASSPSLDRTVGELFF

J: TRBJ1-5
V: TRBV28
CDR3: CASRRDRVVNQPQHF

J: TRBJ2-1
V: TRBV7-2
CDR3: CASSLVLRLAGMNNEQFF

J: TRBJ2-1
V: TRBV5-1
CDR3: CASSGEGLDYNEQFF

J: TRBJ2-7
V: TRBV10-3
CDR3: CAIRGGLAGSYEQYF

J: TRBJ2-5
V: TRBV7-7
CDR3: CASSADREETQYF

J: TRBJ1-4
V: TRBV5-4
CDR3: CASSLDEGEKLFF